The 27 T cell receptor beta chains listed next were all sequenced from one sample in a study of regulatory T cells in long-lasting Graves disease. CDR3-region Arm-PCR and iRepertoire HTBI primers produced the TCR beta libraries. TCRdb ran MiXCR on the multiplex PCR reads and lists one entry per CDR3 protein. The sample contains hundreds of thousands of distinct CDR3 sequences, roughly a sixth of which appear only once. Noted time point: newly diagnosed GD, antithyroid drugs for less than 3 months. Preparation of the TCR library used RNA extracted from PBMCs. These same records also appear under a second study, on T cells in Graves' hyperthyroidism and ophthalmopathy.

The specimen comprised peripheral blood mononuclear cells (PBMCs), sampled at new diagnosis, from a patient treated with antithyroid drugs. The receptors were gathered from a man aged 18 to 35 with Graves disease.

This clonotype was counted a few times. The rearrangement joins TRBV5-4 to TRBJ2-7, with 9 bases identical to TRBD1. Germline V gene data show CDR1 as SGHNT and CDR2 as YYREEE (reference sequence). V shed 2 bases and J 6 bases; nucleotides not matched to a gene: 9. CDR3 length: 15 residues. The CDR3 sequence: CASSLTGTGSLEQYF. For the CDR3, the DNA is TGTGCCAGCAGCTTAACCGGGACAGGGTCCCTCGAGCAGTACTTC.

The chain combines TRBV7-8 with TRBJ1-1, with 7 positions matching TRBD1. The junction had 3 bases not matched to a gene; V was cut back by 2 bases and J by 3 bases. This CDR3 is built from 14 residues. CDR1 and CDR2 (germline): SGHVS, FQNEAQ. The CDR3 sequence: CASSLRGQDTEAFF. The CDR3 nucleotides are TGTGCCAGCAGCTTAAGGGGGCAGGACACTGAAGCTTTCTTT. Variable domain in full (rest from reference TRBV7-8 and TRBJ1-1): GAGVSQSPRYKVAKRGQDVALRCDPISGHVSLFWYQQALGQGPEFLTYFQNEAQLDKSGLPSDRFFAERPEGSVSTLKIQRTQQEDSAVYLCASSLRGQDTEAFFGQGTRLTVV.

The chain links TRBV5-4 to TRBJ1-1, with D uncertain. Germline values: CDR1 SGHNT, CDR2 YYREEE (reference sequence). CDR3 size: 13 residues. Deletions cut 4 bases from V and 1 base from J, with 8 bases between. This CDR3 reads CASSKESNTEAFF. CDR3 DNA sequence: TGTGCCAGCAGCAAGGAATCGAACACTGAAGCTTTCTTT.

This rearrangement joins TRBV4-1 to TRBJ1-6, with D perhaps TRBD1 (6 bases). V lost 0 bases and J lost 7, with 10 bases in between. The CDR3 consists of 15 residues. Germline V gene data show CDR1 as MGHRA and CDR2 as YSYEKL. The CDR3 coding sequence is TGCGCCAGCAGCCAAGAGGGGGCGGCGAATTCACCCCTCCACTTT. Translated, it gives CASSQEGAANSPLHF.

This clonotype was recorded at least ten times. This sequence joins TRBV6-2 or TRBV6-3 and TRBJ2-5; 7 nucleotides align to TRBD1. From germline, CDR1 is MNHEY and CDR2 SVGEGT. The CDR3 is 13 residues long. The V gene end was trimmed by 6 bases and the J gene end by 1 base; junction bases not matched to a gene: 2. CDR3 sequence (DNA): TGTGCCAGCAGACGGGACAGCCAAGAGACCCAGTACTTC. Translation: CASRRDSQETQYF.

This clonotype was seen many times. CDR3 nucleotides: TGTGCCACCAGCCCGACTAGCGGGAGGGCGAGGGTCGACAATGAGCAGTTCTTC. Translating it yields CATSPTSGRARVDNEQFF. This rearrangement joins TRBV24-1 to TRBJ2-1; TRBD2 agrees at 14 bases. From germline, CDR1 is KGHDR and CDR2 SFDVKD. This CDR3 has 18 amino acids. The junction had 12 bases not matched to a gene; V was cut back by 7 bases and J by 5 bases.

This clonotype was observed at least ten times. This chain uses TRBV7-9 with TRBJ2-6; 11 bases are shared with TRBD1. Germline CDR1 SEHNR, CDR2 FQNEAQ (reference sequence). The CDR3 length is 19 residues. Unmatched junction bases numbered 9, after V lost 5 bases and J lost 0 bases. The CDR3: CASSQQPGQGGSGANVLTF. The CDR3 region has the DNA TGTGCCAGCAGCCAACAACCGGGACAGGGGGGCTCTGGGGCCAACGTCCTGACTTTC.

The rearrangement links TRBV7-6 to TRBJ2-5, with 10 bases aligning to TRBD2. Trimming cost V 5 bases and J 4 bases; bases outside gene matches: 7. CDR1 SGHVS and CDR2 FNYEAQ come from the germline V gene. CDR3 size: 15 residues. The CDR3 loop reads CASSLKREGTETQYF. The CDR3 DNA is TGTGCCAGCAGCCTGAAGCGGGAGGGAACAGAGACCCAGTACTTC.

This clonotype was seen more than once but under ten times. J is TRBJ2-7 and V is TRBV20-1; D possibly matches TRBD1 or TRBD2 (6 bases each). CDR3 length: 13 residues. V lost 6 bases and J lost 6, with 18 bases in between. CDR1 is DFQATT, CDR2 SNEGSKA, per germline (reference sequence). CDR3 nucleotides: TGCAGTGCCCGAGGGGGGTCTTTTGGCGAGCAGTACTTC. Amino acid sequence: CSARGGSFGEQYF.

The chain carries TRBV12-3 or TRBV12-4 and TRBJ2-2; TRBD2 matches at 7 bases. V shed 3 bases, J shed 6 bases, and the junction held 7 bases outside the gene matches. There are 15 residues in the CDR3. CDR3 sequence reads: CASSFGGGRAGELFF. The DNA for the CDR3 is TGTGCCAGCAGTTTCGGGGGAGGGCGAGCCGGGGAGCTGTTTTTT.

This clonotype came up many times. The rearrangement links TRBV15 to TRBJ1-1; D is undetermined. Germline V CDR1 and CDR2: LNHNV, YYDKDF (reference sequence). With 4 bases removed from V and 1 base from J, the gap between germline ends came to 13 bases. The length of the CDR3 is 15 residues. CDR3 nucleotide sequence: TGTGCCACCAGCAATGGCAAGGCCCCGAACACTGAAGCTTTCTTT. This gives the protein CATSNGKAPNTEAFF.

For this clonotype: Since a much larger clone is just one base distant, this may be a read error. The chain uses TRBV30 and TRBJ1-3; D call uncertain. The CDR3 has 13 amino acids. The V gene's germline CDR1 is GTSNPN and CDR2 SVGIG (reference sequence). V was trimmed by 0 bases and J by 0 bases, leaving 3 bases between them. The CDR3 loop is CAWSVSSGNTIYF. CDR3 coding DNA: TGTGCCTGGAGTGTAAGCTCTGGAAACACCATATATTTT.

In its sample, this clonotype was seen many times. The V and J genes are TRBV2 and TRBJ2-3; 7 bases match TRBD2. Germline V gene data show CDR1 as SNHLY and CDR2 as FYNNEI. The CDR3 has 13 amino acids. Trimming took 8 bases from V and 4 from J; bases not matched to a gene: 6. CDR3 bases: TGTGCCAGCCTTCCTCGGGGGGCAGATACGCAGTATTTT. Amino acids: CASLPRGADTQYF.

This clonotype was seen at least ten times. This chain uses TRBV12-3 or TRBV12-4 with TRBJ2-7; no clear D gene. V lost 5 bases to trimming and J lost 6 bases, with 8 bases between them. The CDR3 has 11 amino acids. CDR3 in amino acids: CASSASVEQYF. CDR3 nucleotide sequence: TGTGCCAGCAGTGCCTCAGTCGAGCAGTACTTC.

The chain employs TRBV19 and TRBJ1-1; D is undetermined. Germline assignment: CDR1 LNHDA and CDR2 SQIVND (reference sequence). This CDR3 is built from 11 residues. The V gene lost 2 bases and the J gene lost 6 bases, with 4 bases spanning the gap. This CDR3 is CASSIRAEAFF. The CDR3 nucleotides are TGTGCCAGTAGTATAAGGGCTGAAGCTTTCTTT.

The V gene is TRBV5-1, the J gene TRBJ2-7; D remains unclear. From germline, CDR1 is SGHRS and CDR2 YFSETQ. The CDR3 spans 15 residues. Trimming shortened V by 0 bases and J by 4 bases, and 14 bases separated the two germline ends. Written as DNA, the CDR3 is TGCGCCAGCAGCTTGGGCCCTCTTGGGTCGTACGAGCAGTACTTC. Translating gives CASSLGPLGSYEQYF.

This clonotype has a count of ten or more. The chain is built from TRBV5-1 and TRBJ1-4; tentative D call: TRBD1 (5 bases). Trimming stripped 2 bases from V and 2 bases from J, with 13 bases between. The germline CDR1 and CDR2 sequences are SGHRS and YFSETQ. The CDR3 runs to 16 residues. The CDR3 loop reads CASSFGTVDTNEKLFF. The CDR3 coding sequence is TGCGCCAGCAGCTTCGGGACGGTTGACACTAATGAAAAACTGTTTTTT.

With respect to this clonotype: A read error may explain this, as a much larger clone is one base away. The rearrangement uses TRBV20-1 and TRBJ1-1; D possibly corresponds to TRBD1 (5 bases). Per the germline V gene, CDR1 is DFQATT and CDR2 is SNEGSKA (reference sequence). CDR3 length: 13 residues. The ends were cut back, 3 bases at V and 5 bases at J, with 13 bases in the middle. For the CDR3, the DNA is TGCAGTGCTAGGAAGGGGACTGCGACTGAAGCTTTCTTT. Protein product: CSARKGTATEAFF.

This chain uses TRBV20-1 with TRBJ2-7; no clear D gene. The CDR3 sequence is 16 residues long. Germline assignment: CDR1 DFQATT and CDR2 SNEGSKA (reference sequence). Trimming stripped 3 bases from V and 2 bases from J, with 20 bases between. The CDR3 here is CSASIRAFVNPYEQYF. CDR3 in DNA: TGCAGTGCTAGTATTAGGGCTTTCGTTAACCCCTACGAGCAGTACTTC.

The genes are TRBV5-1 and TRBJ1-2; D possibly corresponds to TRBD1 (5 bases). Germline V gene data show CDR1 as SGHRS and CDR2 as YFSETQ. CDR3 length: 14 residues. Deletions cut 0 bases from V and 4 bases from J, with 10 bases between. The CDR3 loop is CASSLGDGPYGYTF. The CDR3 bases are TGCGCCAGCAGCTTGGGGGACGGACCCTATGGCTACACCTTC.

This chain joins TRBV28 and TRBJ2-5; TRBD2 agrees at 9 bases. Germline values: CDR1 MDHEN, CDR2 SYDVKM. V was pared by 5 bases and J by 2 bases, with 9 bases of the junction left unmatched. This CDR3 contains 16 residues. The CDR3 protein is CASSDGRGGIQETQYF. As DNA, the CDR3 is TGTGCCAGCAGTGACGGGCGGGGGGGGATACAAGAGACCCAGTACTTC. Combining the CDR3 with reference TRBV28 and TRBJ2-5 gives the whole variable domain DVKVTQSSRYLVKRTGEKVFLECVQDMDHENMFWYRQDPGLGLRLIYFSYDVKMKEKGDIPEGYSVSREKKERFSLILESASTNQTSMYLCASSDGRGGIQETQYFGPGTRLLVL.

This chain uses TRBV11-2 with TRBJ2-7, with 7 bases fitting TRBD1. J gave up 4 bases and V 1 base, and 7 bases lay outside the gene matches. CDR3 length: 15 residues. The V gene's germline CDR1 is SGHAT and CDR2 FQNNGV. The CDR3 region has the DNA TGTGCCAGCAGCTTAGTCGGGACAGAGGGATACGAGCAGTACTTC. Protein product: CASSLVGTEGYEQYF. Combining the CDR3 with reference TRBV11-2 and TRBJ2-7 gives the whole variable domain EAGVAQSPRYKIIEKRQSVAFWCNPISGHATLYWYQQILGQGPKLLIQFQNNGVVDDSQLPKDRFSAERLKGVDSTLKIQPAKLEDSAVYLCASSLVGTEGYEQYFGPGTRLTVT.

The chain couples TRBV29-1 to TRBJ2-1; TRBD2 aligns across 7 bases. This CDR3 has 15 residues. Looked up from germline, CDR1 is SQVTM and CDR2 is ANQGSEA. V was clipped by 5 bases and J by 2 bases; unmatched bases: 9. Here the CDR3 DNA reads TGCAGCGTTCTTCCCCTAGCGGATCCCTACAATGAGCAGTTCTTC. It codes for CSVLPLADPYNEQFF.

This clonotype has a count of ten or more. The V gene is TRBV12-3 or TRBV12-4, the J gene TRBJ2-7; 7 bases align to TRBD2. Trimming removed 7 bases from V and 2 bases from J; junction bases left unmatched: 11. CDR3 length: 15 residues. The CDR3 loop is CASTPGGRTTYEQYF. The CDR3 bases are TGTGCCAGCACCCCCGGCGGGAGAACGACCTACGAGCAGTACTTC.

J is TRBJ2-7 and V is TRBV29-1; D is possibly TRBD1 or TRBD2 (5 bases each). Trimming stripped 0 bases from V and 7 bases from J, with 19 bases between. The CDR3 is made up of 15 amino acids. Germline V gives CDR1 SQVTM, CDR2 ANQGSEA. The chain's CDR3 is CSVEDGGLAGLEQYF. In nucleotides, the CDR3 is TGCAGCGTTGAAGATGGAGGACTTGCAGGGCTTGAGCAGTACTTC.

Ten or more counts support this clonotype. CDR3 DNA: TGTGCCAGCAGCTTCGCCCGAGGCGGGGACACTGAAGCTTTCTTT. This encodes CASSFARGGDTEAFF. This rearrangement joins TRBV7-9 to TRBJ1-1; D not resolved. Germline V gene data show CDR1 as SEHNR and CDR2 as FQNEAQ (reference sequence). The CDR3 runs 15 residues. V was cut by 3 bases and J by 3 bases, with 14 bases left in between.

The chain uses TRBV9 and TRBJ2-1; D may be TRBD2 (6 bases). The germline CDR1 and CDR2 sequences are SGDLS and YYNGEE. The CDR3 has 17 residues. V was shortened by 0 bases and J by 7 bases, with 20 bases between the two germline ends. DNA of the CDR3: TGTGCCAGCAGCGTAGATGTCGGAGGCGGGGCGGGGAATGAGCAGTTCTTC. It yields the protein CASSVDVGGGAGNEQFF.